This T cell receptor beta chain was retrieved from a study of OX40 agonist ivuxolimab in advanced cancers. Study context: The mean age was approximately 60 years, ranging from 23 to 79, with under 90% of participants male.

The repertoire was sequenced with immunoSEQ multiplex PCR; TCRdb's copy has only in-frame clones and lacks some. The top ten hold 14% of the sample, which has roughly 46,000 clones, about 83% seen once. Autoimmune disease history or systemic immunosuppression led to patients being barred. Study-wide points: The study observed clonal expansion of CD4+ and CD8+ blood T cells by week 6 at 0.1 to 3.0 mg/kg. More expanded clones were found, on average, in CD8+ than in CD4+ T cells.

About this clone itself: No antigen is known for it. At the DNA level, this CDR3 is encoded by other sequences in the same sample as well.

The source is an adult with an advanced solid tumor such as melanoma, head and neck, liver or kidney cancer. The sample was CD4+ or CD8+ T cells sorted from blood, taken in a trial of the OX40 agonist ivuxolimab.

The DNA for the CDR3 is TGCGCCAGCAGTGAGTCGACAGGGAAAGAGACCCAGTACTTC. It codes for CASSESTGKETQYF. The chain employs TRBV10-1 and TRBJ2-5; 7 positions match TRBD1. V trimming: 0 bases; J trimming: 3 bases; junction bases outside the gene matches: 1. CDR3 size: 14 residues. The V gene's germline CDR1 is WNHNN and CDR2 SYGVQD (reference sequence).